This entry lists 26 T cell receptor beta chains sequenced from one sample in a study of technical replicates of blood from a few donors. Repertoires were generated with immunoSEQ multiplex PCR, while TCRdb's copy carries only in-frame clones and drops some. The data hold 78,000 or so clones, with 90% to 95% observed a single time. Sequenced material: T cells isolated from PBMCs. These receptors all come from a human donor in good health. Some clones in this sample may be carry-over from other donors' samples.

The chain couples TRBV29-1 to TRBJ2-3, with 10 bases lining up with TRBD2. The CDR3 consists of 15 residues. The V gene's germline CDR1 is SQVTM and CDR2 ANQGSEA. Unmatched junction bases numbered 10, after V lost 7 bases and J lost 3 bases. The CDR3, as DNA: TGCAGCGGTTTTGGTCTAGCGGGAGAAACAGATACGCAGTATTTT. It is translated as CSGFGLAGETDTQYF.

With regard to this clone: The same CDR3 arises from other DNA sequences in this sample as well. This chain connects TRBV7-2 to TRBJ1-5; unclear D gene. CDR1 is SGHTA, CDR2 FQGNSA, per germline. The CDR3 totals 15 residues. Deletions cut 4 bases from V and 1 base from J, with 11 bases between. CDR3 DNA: TGTGCCAGCAGCTCACGGACGGGAAGCAATCAGCCCCAGCATTTT. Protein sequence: CASSSRTGSNQPQHF.

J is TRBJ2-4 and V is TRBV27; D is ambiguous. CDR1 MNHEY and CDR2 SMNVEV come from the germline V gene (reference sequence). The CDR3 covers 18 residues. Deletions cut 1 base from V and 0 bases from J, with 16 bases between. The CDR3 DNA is TGTGCCAGCAGTTTATACAGCCCCCAGCAGTTAGCCAAAAACATTCAGTACTTC. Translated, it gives CASSLYSPQQLAKNIQYF.

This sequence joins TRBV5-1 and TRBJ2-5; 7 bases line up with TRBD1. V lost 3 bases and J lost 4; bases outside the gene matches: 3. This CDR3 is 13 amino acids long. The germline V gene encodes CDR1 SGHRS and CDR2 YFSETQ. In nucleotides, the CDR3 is TGCGCCAGCAGCTCCCGGGACAGAGAGACCCAGTACTTC. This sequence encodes CASSSRDRETQYF. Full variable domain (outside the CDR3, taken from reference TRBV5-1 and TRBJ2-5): KAGVTQTPRYLIKTRGQQVTLSCSPISGHRSVSWYQQTPGQGLQFLFEYFSETQRNKGNFPGRFSGRQFSNSRSEMNVSTLELGDSALYLCASSSRDRETQYFGPGTRLLVL.

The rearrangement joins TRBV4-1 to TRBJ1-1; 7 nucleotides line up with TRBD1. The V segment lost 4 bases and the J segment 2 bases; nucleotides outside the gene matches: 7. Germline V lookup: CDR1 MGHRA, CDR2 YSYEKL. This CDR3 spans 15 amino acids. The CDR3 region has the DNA TGCGCCAGCAGCCTCCCGGGACAGAGAAACACTGAAGCTTTCTTT. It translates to CASSLPGQRNTEAFF.

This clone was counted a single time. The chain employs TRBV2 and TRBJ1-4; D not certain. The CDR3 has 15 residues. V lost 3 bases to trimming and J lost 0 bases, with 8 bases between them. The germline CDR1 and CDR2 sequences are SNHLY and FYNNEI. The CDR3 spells CASSEEAPTNEKLFF. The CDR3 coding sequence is TGTGCCAGCAGTGAGGAGGCCCCAACTAATGAAAAACTGTTTTTT.

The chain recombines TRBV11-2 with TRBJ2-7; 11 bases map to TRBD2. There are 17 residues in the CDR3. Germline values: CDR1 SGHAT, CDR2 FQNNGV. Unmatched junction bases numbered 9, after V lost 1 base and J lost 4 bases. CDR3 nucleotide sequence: TGTGCCAGCAGCTTAGCCCCGTCGGGACTAGCGGAGTACGAGCAGTACTTC. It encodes CASSLAPSGLAEYEQYF.

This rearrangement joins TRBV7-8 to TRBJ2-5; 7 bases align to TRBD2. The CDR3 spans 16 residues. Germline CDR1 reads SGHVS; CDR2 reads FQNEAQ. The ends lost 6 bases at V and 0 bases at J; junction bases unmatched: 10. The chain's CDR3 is CASSRSGAINQETQYF. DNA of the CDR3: TGTGCCAGCAGTAGGAGCGGGGCCATAAACCAAGAGACCCAGTACTTC. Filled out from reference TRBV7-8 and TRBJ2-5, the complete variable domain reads GAGVSQSPRYKVAKRGQDVALRCDPISGHVSLFWYQQALGQGPEFLTYFQNEAQLDKSGLPSDRFFAERPEGSVSTLKIQRTQQEDSAVYLCASSRSGAINQETQYFGPGTRLLVL.

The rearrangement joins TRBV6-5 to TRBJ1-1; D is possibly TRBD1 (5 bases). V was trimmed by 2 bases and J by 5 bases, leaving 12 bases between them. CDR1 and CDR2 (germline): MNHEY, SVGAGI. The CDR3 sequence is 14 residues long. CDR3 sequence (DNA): TGTGCCAGCAGTTACATAGGGGCGCGGACTGAAGCTTTCTTT. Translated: CASSYIGARTEAFF.

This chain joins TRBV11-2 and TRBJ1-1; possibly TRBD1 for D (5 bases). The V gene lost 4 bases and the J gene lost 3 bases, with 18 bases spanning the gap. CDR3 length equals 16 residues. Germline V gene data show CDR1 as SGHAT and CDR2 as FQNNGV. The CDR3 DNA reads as TGTGCCAGCAGCTCACCTGCAGGGATTCGGGACACTGAAGCTTTCTTT. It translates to CASSSPAGIRDTEAFF.

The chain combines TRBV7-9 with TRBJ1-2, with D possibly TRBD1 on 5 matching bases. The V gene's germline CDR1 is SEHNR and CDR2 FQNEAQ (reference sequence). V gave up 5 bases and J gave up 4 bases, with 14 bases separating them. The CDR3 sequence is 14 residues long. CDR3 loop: CASSPWAGGYGYTF. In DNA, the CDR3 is TGTGCCAGCAGCCCCTGGGCGGGGGGCTATGGCTACACCTTC.

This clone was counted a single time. CDR3 in amino acids: CASSHQTFTDTQYF. The CDR3 region has the DNA TGTGCCAGCAGCCATCAGACTTTCACAGATACGCAGTATTTT. The chain uses TRBV5-6 and TRBJ2-3, with D unclear. Trimming removed 4 bases from V and 2 bases from J, with 11 bases in between. Germline V lookup: CDR1 SGHDT, CDR2 YYEEEE. The CDR3 totals 14 residues.

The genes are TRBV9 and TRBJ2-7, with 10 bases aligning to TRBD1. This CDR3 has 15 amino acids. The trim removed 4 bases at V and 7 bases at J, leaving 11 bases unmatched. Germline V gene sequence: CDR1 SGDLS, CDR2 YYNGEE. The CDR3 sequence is CASSPRWGDRGEQYF. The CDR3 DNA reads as TGTGCCAGCAGCCCGAGATGGGGGGACAGGGGTGAGCAGTACTTC.

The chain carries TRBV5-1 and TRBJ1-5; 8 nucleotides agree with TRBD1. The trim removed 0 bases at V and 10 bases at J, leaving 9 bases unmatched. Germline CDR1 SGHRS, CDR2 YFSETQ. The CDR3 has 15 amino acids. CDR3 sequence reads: CASSLGGQGGTPQHF. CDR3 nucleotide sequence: TGCGCCAGCAGCTTGGGAGGACAGGGAGGGACCCCCCAGCATTTT.

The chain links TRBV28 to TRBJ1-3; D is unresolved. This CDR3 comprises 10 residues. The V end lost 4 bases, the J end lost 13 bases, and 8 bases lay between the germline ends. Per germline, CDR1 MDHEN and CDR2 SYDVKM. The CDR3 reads CASSSPLIYF. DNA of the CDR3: TGTGCCAGCAGTTCCCCCCTTATATATTTT.

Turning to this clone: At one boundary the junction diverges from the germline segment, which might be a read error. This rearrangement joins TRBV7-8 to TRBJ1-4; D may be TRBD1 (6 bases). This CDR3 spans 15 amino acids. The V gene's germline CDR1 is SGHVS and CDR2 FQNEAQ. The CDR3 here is CASRLAGDFNEKLFF. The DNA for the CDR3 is TGTGCCAGCAGATTAGCAGGGGATTTTAATGAAAAACTGTTTTTT.

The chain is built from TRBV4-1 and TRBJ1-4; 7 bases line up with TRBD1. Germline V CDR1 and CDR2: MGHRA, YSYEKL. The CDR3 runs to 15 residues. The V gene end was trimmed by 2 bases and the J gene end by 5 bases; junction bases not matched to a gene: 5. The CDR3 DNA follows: TGCGCCAGCAGCCAACGGGTCAGGGGGAATGAAAAACTGTTTTTT. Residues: CASSQRVRGNEKLFF.

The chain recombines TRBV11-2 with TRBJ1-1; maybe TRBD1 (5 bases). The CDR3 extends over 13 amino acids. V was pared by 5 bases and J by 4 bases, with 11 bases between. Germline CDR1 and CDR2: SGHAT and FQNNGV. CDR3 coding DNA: TGTGCCAGCAGCATCGGGGGAGTCACTGAAGCTTTCTTT. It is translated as CASSIGGVTEAFF.

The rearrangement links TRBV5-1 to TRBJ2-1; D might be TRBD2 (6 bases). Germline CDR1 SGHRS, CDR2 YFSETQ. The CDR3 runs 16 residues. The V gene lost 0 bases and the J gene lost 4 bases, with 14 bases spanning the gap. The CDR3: CASSLAMGLRYNEQFF. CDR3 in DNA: TGCGCCAGCAGCTTGGCAATGGGACTCCGTTACAATGAGCAGTTCTTC.

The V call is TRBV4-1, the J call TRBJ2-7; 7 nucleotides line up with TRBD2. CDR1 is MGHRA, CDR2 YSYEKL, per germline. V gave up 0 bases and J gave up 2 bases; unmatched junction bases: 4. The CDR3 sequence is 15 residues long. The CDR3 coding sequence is TGCGCCAGCAGCCAAGAGGGAGGGCTTACCTACGAGCAGTACTTC. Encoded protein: CASSQEGGLTYEQYF.

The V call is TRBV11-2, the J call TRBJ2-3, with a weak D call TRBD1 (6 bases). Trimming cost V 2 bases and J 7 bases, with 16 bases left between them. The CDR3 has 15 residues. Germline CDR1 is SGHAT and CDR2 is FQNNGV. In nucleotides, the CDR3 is TGTGCCAGCAGCTTAACAGGGATCCTTGGAAATACGCAGTATTTT. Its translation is CASSLTGILGNTQYF.

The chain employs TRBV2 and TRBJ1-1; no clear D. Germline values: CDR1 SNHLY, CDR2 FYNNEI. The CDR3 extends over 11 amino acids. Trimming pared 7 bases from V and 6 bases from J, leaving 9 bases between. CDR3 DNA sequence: TGTGCCAGCAATATGGCCTCTGAAGCTTTCTTT. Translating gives CASNMASEAFF.

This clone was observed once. CDR3 sequence: CASSPRSGGPQFTDTQYF. DNA for the CDR3: TGCGCCAGCAGCCCCCGTAGCGGGGGGCCACAGTTCACAGATACGCAGTATTTT. The chain employs TRBV4-1 and TRBJ2-3, with TRBD2 matching over 10 bases. This CDR3 region has 18 residues. The J segment lost 2 bases and the V segment lost 4 bases, leaving 12 bases of the junction unmatched. The germline V gene encodes CDR1 MGHRA and CDR2 YSYEKL.

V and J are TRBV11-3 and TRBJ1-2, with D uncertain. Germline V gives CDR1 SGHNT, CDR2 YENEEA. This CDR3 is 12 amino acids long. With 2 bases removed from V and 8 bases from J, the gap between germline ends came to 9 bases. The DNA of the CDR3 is TGTGCCAGCAGCTTACACCCGCGGGGCTACACCTTC. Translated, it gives CASSLHPRGYTF.

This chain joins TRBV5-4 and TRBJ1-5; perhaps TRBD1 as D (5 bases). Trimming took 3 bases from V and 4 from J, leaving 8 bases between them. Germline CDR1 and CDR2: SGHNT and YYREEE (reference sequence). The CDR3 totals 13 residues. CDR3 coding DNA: TGTGCCAGCAGCTCGGGGGAGAATCAGCCCCAGCATTTT. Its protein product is CASSSGENQPQHF.

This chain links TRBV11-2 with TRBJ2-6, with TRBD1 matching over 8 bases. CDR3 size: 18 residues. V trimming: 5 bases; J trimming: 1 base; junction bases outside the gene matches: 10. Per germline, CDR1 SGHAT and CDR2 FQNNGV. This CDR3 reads CASSNPRTGTSGANVLTF. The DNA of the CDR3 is TGTGCCAGCAGCAACCCCCGGACAGGGACTTCTGGGGCCAACGTCCTGACTTTC.